This entry describes one TCR beta chain. This CDR3 has 15 amino acids. V was pared by 5 bases and J by 5 bases, with 11 bases of the junction left unmatched. Looked up from germline, CDR1 is LNHNV and CDR2 is YYDKDF (reference sequence). This entry belongs to a study of blood T cell repertoires in COVID-19. Across the study: Sites in the United States, Italy and Spain provided acute and convalescent COVID-19 samples. The cDNA or gDNA used as material had been derived from T cells, B-cell-depleted T cells, or PBMCs.

Original methodology: Reference gene primer amplification gave estimated nucleated cell counts. The repertoire was sequenced with immunoSEQ multiplex PCR; TCRdb's copy has only in-frame clones and lacks some. The V and J calls and clone size come from that table; D and trimming were worked out from the DNA. The sample carries more than 85,000 clones, 75% to 90% recorded once. The TCR comes from a woman aged 45 to 65 with acute or convalescent COVID-19. The chain couples TRBV15 to TRBJ1-1, with 7 bases matching TRBD1. Material: peripheral blood. Here the CDR3 DNA reads TGTGCCACCAGCCCAGGGGGACTGAGTAGGACTGAAGCTTTCTTT. Its protein is CATSPGGLSRTEAFF.